A single sample gave rise to the 16 T cell receptor beta chains below, sequenced in a study of blood T cell repertoires in COVID-19. Repertoires were generated with immunoSEQ multiplex PCR, while TCRdb's copy carries only in-frame clones and drops some. The sample has 330,000 or so clones; approximately 89% are singletons. The material sequenced was peripheral blood. All receptors come from a woman aged 55-70 years with COVID-19, enrolled during active disease.

This chain joins TRBV5-1 and TRBJ1-2; 7 bases fit TRBD1. CDR3 length equals 15 residues. Trimming cost V 5 bases and J 4 bases; bases outside gene matches: 11. CDR1 is SGHRS, CDR2 YFSETQ, per germline. Here the CDR3 reads CASSQDRPTFYGYTF. CDR3 coding DNA: TGCGCCAGCAGTCAGGACAGGCCAACGTTCTATGGCTACACCTTC.

This sequence joins TRBV27 and TRBJ1-6; 8 bases are shared with TRBD1. The CDR3 consists of 18 residues. The germline V gene encodes CDR1 MNHEY and CDR2 SMNVEV (reference sequence). V lost 5 bases, J lost 1 base, and 10 bases stayed unmatched. For the CDR3, the DNA is TGTGCCAGCAGTCCGGACAGGGTCCTTTTGTCCTATAATTCACCCCTCCACTTT. Translation gives CASSPDRVLLSYNSPLHF.

The V call is TRBV18, the J call TRBJ1-2; possibly TRBD1 for D (6 bases). Trimming pared 1 base from V and 0 bases from J, leaving 15 bases between. The CDR3 has 17 amino acids. From germline, CDR1 is KGHSH and CDR2 LQKENI. The CDR3 is CASSPQMGASANYGYTF. The CDR3 bases are TGTGCCAGCTCACCACAGATGGGGGCCTCCGCTAACTATGGCTACACCTTC.

This clone appeared once. V and J are TRBV7-8 and TRBJ2-1, with 7 nucleotides matching TRBD2. The CDR3 loop spans 15 amino acids. V dropped 4 bases and J dropped 4; count of bases not matched to a gene: 7. In germline, CDR1 is SGHVS, CDR2 FQNEAQ. The CDR3 DNA reads as TGTGCCAGCAGCTCAAGAGGCGGGGGTTACAATGAGCAGTTCTTC. Amino acids: CASSSRGGGYNEQFF. Supplemented by reference TRBV7-8 and TRBJ2-1, the full variable domain reads GAGVSQSPRYKVAKRGQDVALRCDPISGHVSLFWYQQALGQGPEFLTYFQNEAQLDKSGLPSDRFFAERPEGSVSTLKIQRTQQEDSAVYLCASSSRGGGYNEQFFGPGTRLTVL.

The chain links TRBV11-2 to TRBJ1-1, with TRBD1 identical over 10 bases. The CDR3 has 14 residues. Trimming cost V 6 bases and J 3 bases; bases outside gene matches: 4. The germline CDR1 and CDR2 sequences are SGHAT and FQNNGV. CDR3 DNA: TGTGCCAGCAGTCCGGGACAGGGGTACACTGAAGCTTTCTTT. Translated: CASSPGQGYTEAFF.

The chain recombines TRBV4-1 with TRBJ2-7; 7 nucleotides align to TRBD1. The CDR3 sequence is 17 residues long. CDR1 is MGHRA, CDR2 YSYEKL, per germline. V trimming: 2 bases; J trimming: 2 bases; junction bases outside the gene matches: 12. CDR3 amino acids: CASSQRELGDRAYEQYF. The CDR3 DNA sequence: TGCGCCAGCAGCCAAAGGGAACTTGGGGACAGAGCCTACGAGCAGTACTTC.

A few counts support this clone. The chain couples TRBV9 to TRBJ1-4; 8 bases agree with TRBD1. CDR3 length: 14 residues. V lost 4 bases to trimming and J lost 4 bases; unmatched junction nucleotides: 3. Germline V gives CDR1 SGDLS, CDR2 YYNGEE. Here the CDR3 reads CASSTTGGNEKLFF. Written as DNA, the CDR3 is TGTGCCAGCAGCACTACAGGGGGTAATGAAAAACTGTTTTTT.

The chain combines TRBV6-1 with TRBJ2-2; D gene uncertain. V lost 2 bases and J lost 5, with 3 bases in between. Germline V gene lookup returns CDR1 MNHNS and CDR2 SASEGT. This CDR3 comprises 12 residues. CDR3 amino acids: CASSEITGELFF. The CDR3 nucleotides read TGTGCCAGCAGTGAAATAACCGGGGAGCTGTTTTTT.

This clone came up once. The genes are TRBV11-2 and TRBJ2-7; TRBD1 matches 10 bases. From germline, CDR1 is SGHAT and CDR2 FQNNGV. V gave up 5 bases and J gave up 4 bases; unmatched junction bases: 8. The CDR3 extends over 15 amino acids. The CDR3 region has the DNA TGTGCCAGCAGCCAGACAGGGGGCGGGATATACGAGCAGTACTTC. Its protein product is CASSQTGGGIYEQYF.

The gene calls are TRBV13 and TRBJ2-1; D uncertain. Trimming removed 0 bases at V and 8 bases at J, with 5 bases between. CDR1 and CDR2 from the germline V gene are PRHDT and FYEKMQ (reference sequence). The CDR3 totals 12 residues. CDR3 coding DNA: TGTGCCAGCAGCTTAGGTGGGCATGAGCAGTTCTTC. Translating gives CASSLGGHEQFF. Drawing the rest from reference TRBV13 and TRBJ2-1, the complete variable domain is AAGVIQSPRHLIKEKRETATLKCYPIPRHDTVYWYQQGPGQDPQFLISFYEKMQSDKGSIPDRFSAQQFSDYHSELNMSSLELGDSALYFCASSLGGHEQFFGPGTRLTVL.

The rearrangement uses TRBV5-1 and TRBJ1-2, with D possibly matching TRBD1 (6 bases). The germline gives CDR1 SGHRS, CDR2 YFSETQ. The CDR3 length is 14 residues. Trimming took 3 bases from V and 5 from J, leaving 14 bases between them. The CDR3 DNA reads TGCGCCAGCAGCTCCCAGGACAGATTGTATGGCTACACCTTC. This encodes CASSSQDRLYGYTF.

In this sample, this clone turned up a few times. This sequence joins TRBV4-1 and TRBJ2-7; D might be TRBD2 (6 bases). The germline gives CDR1 MGHRA, CDR2 YSYEKL. V lost 1 base, J lost 5 bases, and 15 bases lay in between. The CDR3 is made up of 15 amino acids. CDR3 loop: CASSQVGDSLHEQYF. The DNA of the CDR3 is TGCGCCAGCAGCCAAGTGGGGGACTCCCTCCACGAGCAGTACTTC.

The V call is TRBV10-3, the J call TRBJ2-1; 7 nucleotides line up with TRBD2. This CDR3 spans 15 amino acids. The V gene end was trimmed by 0 bases and the J gene end by 10 bases; junction bases not matched to a gene: 9. Germline V gene lookup returns CDR1 ENHRY and CDR2 SYGVKD. The CDR3 region is CAISESLRGNDEQFF. DNA of the CDR3: TGTGCCATCAGTGAGTCCTTGCGGGGGAATGACGAGCAGTTCTTC.

The rearrangement uses TRBV5-1 and TRBJ2-6, with D perhaps matching TRBD1 (5 bases). V was trimmed by 4 bases and J by 0 bases, leaving 8 bases between them. Germline CDR1 SGHRS, CDR2 YFSETQ. The CDR3 runs to 15 residues. The CDR3 DNA is TGCGCCAGCAGCCCCAGGGTCTCTGGGGCCAACGTCCTGACTTTC. Its translation: CASSPRVSGANVLTF.

CDR3: CASSSPRGARSTEAFF. For the CDR3, the DNA is TGTGCCAGCAGCTCCCCCCGCGGGGCGCGGAGCACTGAAGCTTTCTTT. The rearrangement joins TRBV7-9 to TRBJ1-1; perhaps TRBD1 as D (5 bases). The CDR3 is made up of 16 amino acids. Looked up from germline, CDR1 is SEHNR and CDR2 is FQNEAQ (reference sequence). Trimming took off 4 bases at V and 4 bases at J, with 19 bases between the two ends.

The V and J genes are TRBV3-1 (or the pseudogene TRBV3-2) and TRBJ2-7; TRBD2 matches at 11 bases. Trimming removed 1 base from V and 1 base from J; junction bases left unmatched: 3. Germline V gene data show CDR1 as LGHDT and CDR2 as YNNKEL (reference sequence). This CDR3 has 16 amino acids. CDR3 residues: CASSQAASGGSYEQYF. The CDR3 DNA reads TGTGCCAGCAGCCAAGCCGCTAGCGGGGGGTCCTACGAGCAGTACTTC.